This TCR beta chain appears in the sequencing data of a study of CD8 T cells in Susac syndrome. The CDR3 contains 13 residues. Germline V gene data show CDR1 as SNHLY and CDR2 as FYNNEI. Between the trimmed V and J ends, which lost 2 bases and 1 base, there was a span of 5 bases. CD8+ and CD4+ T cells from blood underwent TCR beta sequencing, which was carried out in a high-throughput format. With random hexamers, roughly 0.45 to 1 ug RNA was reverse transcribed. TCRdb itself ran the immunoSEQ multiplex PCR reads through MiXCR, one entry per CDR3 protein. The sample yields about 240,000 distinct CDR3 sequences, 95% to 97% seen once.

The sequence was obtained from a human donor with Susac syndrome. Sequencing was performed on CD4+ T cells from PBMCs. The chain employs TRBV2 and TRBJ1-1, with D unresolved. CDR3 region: CASSEQQNTEAFF. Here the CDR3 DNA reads TGTGCCAGCAGTGAACAGCAGAACACTGAAGCTTTCTTT.